The 9 T cell receptor beta chains in this list originate from one sample, sequenced in a study of blood T cells in healthy people across ages (dated by TCRdb to between 2014 and 2017). Library construction relied on 5' RACE. The sample was run on an Illumina HiSeq 2500. The second PCR ran for about 7 to 11 cycles and used a J-beta primer mix along with a sample-barcoded 5' primer. In-frame beta chains were kept once TCRdb had trimmed the public reads at Q25 with fastp and called clones with MiXCR. Rows are unified per CDR3 protein, each entry keeping the most common DNA and genes. The sample includes 540,000 or so distinct CDR3 sequences, with about 24% observed a single time. 7.5% to 9% of the sample rests with the top ten. The sample also formed part of further work on T cells of mothers and their children.

The sequencing sample was made of blood. These TCRs come from a boy aged 10-17 years in good health.

The chain carries TRBV6-1 and TRBJ2-5; maybe TRBD2 (7 bases). Trimming left V 0 bases short and J 5 bases short, with 13 bases between. Germline V gene data show CDR1 as MNHNS and CDR2 as SASEGT. The CDR3 runs to 15 residues. The DNA of the CDR3 is TGTGCCAGCAGTGAAGCAGGGGGAGGGTCGGAGACCCAGTACTTC. This sequence encodes CASSEAGGGSETQYF.

This clonotype has only a few counts. The chain carries TRBV28 and TRBJ2-7; a possible D gene is TRBD2 (6 bases). Germline-derived CDR1 and CDR2 are MDHEN and SYDVKM. V was pared by 2 bases and J by 9 bases, with 17 bases between. This CDR3 has 14 residues. CDR3: CASSLALGRERQYF. CDR3 DNA sequence: TGTGCCAGCAGTTTAGCTCTGGGCCGGGAGAGGCAGTACTTC.

CDR3 protein: CASRLLEDTQYF. Here the CDR3 DNA reads TGTGCCAGCAGACTCCTCGAGGATACGCAGTATTTT. V usage is TRBV5-6 and J usage is TRBJ2-3; D is ambiguous. CDR3 length equals 12 residues. Germline CDR1 is SGHDT and CDR2 is YYEEEE. V was pared by 5 bases and J by 6 bases, with 10 bases between.

This clonotype was seen more than once but under ten times. A junction boundary mismatches the germline segment, possibly from a read error. CDR3 nucleotide sequence: TGTGCCAGCAGTTTGGACGGGGACAGGTTTAAGATCTTC. This translates into CASSLDGDRFKIF. The chain combines TRBV6-1 with TRBJ2-1; TRBD1 matches 8 bases. The germline V gene encodes CDR1 MNHNS and CDR2 SASEGT. This CDR3 is built from 13 residues.

In its sample, this clonotype was seen many times. The chain carries TRBV2 and TRBJ2-5; 12 bases align to TRBD2. Germline CDR1 and CDR2: SNHLY and FYNNEI. J gave up 5 bases and V 6 bases, and 7 bases lay outside the gene matches. The CDR3 spans 15 residues. CDR3 sequence (DNA): TGTGCCAGCAGACCACTAGCGGGGGGCCGGGAGACCCAGTACTTC. Encoded protein: CASRPLAGGRETQYF.

The chain uses TRBV7-9 and TRBJ2-7; TRBD1 matches at 11 bases. With V trimmed by 5 bases and J by 6 bases, 9 bases remained unmatched. The CDR3 runs to 15 residues. Germline V gene lookup returns CDR1 SEHNR and CDR2 FQNEAQ (reference sequence). CDR3 loop: CASSQGTGGYLEQYF. In DNA form, the CDR3 reads TGTGCCAGCAGCCAGGGGACAGGGGGATATCTCGAGCAGTACTTC.

A few counts support this clonotype. This rearrangement joins TRBV5-1 to TRBJ1-6; TRBD1 might be the D (6 bases). Trimming removed 4 bases at V and 4 bases at J, with 9 bases between. Germline V gives CDR1 SGHRS, CDR2 YFSETQ. The CDR3 is 14 residues long. The chain's CDR3 is CASSPDSYNSPLHF. The DNA for the CDR3 is TGCGCCAGCAGCCCGGACAGTTATAATTCACCCCTCCACTTT.

This clonotype was counted between two and nine times. The chain uses TRBV23-1 and TRBJ1-1, with unresolved D. TRBV23-1 is recorded as an ORF, its role being uncertain. Trimming took off 8 bases at V and 5 bases at J, with 12 bases between the two ends. CDR3 length: 12 amino acids. The CDR3: CASGSGETEAFF. Here the CDR3 DNA reads TGCGCCAGCGGTTCTGGGGAGACTGAAGCTTTCTTT.

The chain recombines TRBV6-6 with TRBJ2-6; perhaps TRBD2 as D (5 bases). The CDR3 has 16 residues. From germline, CDR1 is MNHNY and CDR2 SVGAGI (reference sequence). Trimming cost V 7 bases and J 3 bases, with 16 bases left between them. The CDR3 nucleotides read TGTGCCAGCAACCGCCGACCGGGGTTTGGGGCCAACGTCCTGACTTTC. Amino acids: CASNRRPGFGANVLTF.